One sample yielded the 30 T cell receptor beta chains listed below, sequenced in a study of human T cells and chemical hapten exposure. Regarding time point: pre-sensitization, week 0. Treatment described: therapeutic diphenylcyclopropenone sensitization with weekly scalp DPC. Each CDR3 protein is one row after TCRdb ran MiXCR on the RACE reads. The sample yields fewer than 300,000 distinct CDR3 sequences, about 7.7% seen once. The input for sequencing was whole blood, taken in connection with sensitization to the hapten diphenylcyclopropenone (DPC). The receptors here all came from a man younger than 35 with alopecia areata. Some clones in this sample may be carry-over from other donors' samples.

The rearrangement uses TRBV12-3 or TRBV12-4 and TRBJ1-1; D gene ambiguous. V was clipped by 2 bases and J by 8 bases, with 6 bases between them. This CDR3 is 11 amino acids long. CDR3 sequence: CASSLLQEAFF. DNA of the CDR3: TGTGCCAGCAGTTTACTACAGGAAGCTTTCTTT.

This chain joins TRBV2 and TRBJ1-4; D may be TRBD1 (5 bases). Trimming took off 7 bases at V and 2 bases at J, with 14 bases between the two ends. The CDR3 sequence is 15 residues long. In germline, CDR1 is SNHLY, CDR2 FYNNEI. This chain's CDR3 is CASTGDRTTNEKLFF. The CDR3 DNA is TGTGCCAGCACGGGGGATCGGACGACTAATGAAAAACTGTTTTTT. The variable domain in full, with the rest retrieved from reference TRBV2 and TRBJ1-4, is EPEVTQTPSHQVTQMGQEVILRCVPISNHLYFYWYRQILGQKVEFLVSFYNNEISEKSEIFDDQFSVERPDGSNFTLKIRSTKLEDSAMYFCASTGDRTTNEKLFFGSGTQLSVL.

This clonotype was counted only a few times. CDR3 sequence: CASREGSWVGYGYTF. For the CDR3, the DNA is TGTGCCAGCAGGGAGGGCTCCTGGGTAGGCTATGGCTACACCTTC. The chain has TRBV6-1 and TRBJ1-2; no clear D gene. V shed 6 bases and J shed 4 bases, with 18 bases lying between them. Germline CDR1 reads MNHNS; CDR2 reads SASEGT. The CDR3 covers 15 residues.

This chain joins TRBV6-1 and TRBJ2-1; 7 bases line up with TRBD1. In germline, CDR1 is MNHNS, CDR2 SASEGT. CDR3 length: 15 amino acids. V shed 4 bases and J 5 bases; nucleotides not matched to a gene: 8. CDR3 loop: CASSVAGGRNNEQFF. The CDR3 DNA is TGTGCCAGCAGTGTGGCAGGGGGAAGGAACAATGAGCAGTTCTTC.

This clonotype was counted between two and nine times. V and J are TRBV20-1 and TRBJ1-1; perhaps TRBD1 as D (5 bases). The germline V and J ends were trimmed by 3 bases and 1 base, with 12 bases remaining between them. The germline gives CDR1 DFQATT, CDR2 SNEGSKA (reference sequence). The CDR3 contains 14 residues. The chain's CDR3 is CSASTGAGNTEAFF. The CDR3 nucleotides read TGCAGTGCTAGCACCGGGGCCGGGAACACTGAAGCTTTCTTT.

The CDR3 DNA reads TGTGCCAGCAGCCTCTGGACTAGCGGCAGCACAGATACGCAGTATTTT. This encodes CASSLWTSGSTDTQYF. The V gene is TRBV12-3 or TRBV12-4, the J gene TRBJ2-3; 10 nucleotides agree with TRBD2. With V trimmed by 6 bases and J by 0 bases, 6 bases remained unmatched. This CDR3 contains 16 residues.

The chain employs TRBV27 and TRBJ1-6; D gene ambiguous. The germline V and J ends were trimmed by 6 bases and 8 bases, with 11 bases remaining between them. CDR3 size: 13 residues. Germline-derived CDR1 and CDR2 are MNHEY and SMNVEV (reference sequence). This CDR3 reads CASREARDSPLHF. DNA for the CDR3: TGTGCCAGCAGGGAAGCGAGGGATTCACCCCTCCACTTT.

J is TRBJ2-5 and V is TRBV29-1; TRBD1 agrees at 8 bases. The V gene's germline CDR1 is SQVTM and CDR2 ANQGSEA. Trimming at V came to 4 bases and at J to 1 base, leaving 11 bases not matched to a gene. CDR3 size: 16 residues. The CDR3 DNA follows: TGCAGCGTTGTGCAGACAGGGGTATCCCTCCAAGAGACCCAGTACTTC. It translates to CSVVQTGVSLQETQYF.

This clonotype was counted at least ten times. This chain links TRBV29-1 with TRBJ2-7; 11 bases are a match to TRBD2. The CDR3 sequence is 14 residues long. J gave up 3 bases and V 6 bases, and 7 bases lay outside the gene matches. The V gene's germline CDR1 is SQVTM and CDR2 ANQGSEA. The CDR3 DNA is TGCAGCGTCGCCCTACTAGCGGGGGACTACGAGCAGTACTTC. Encoded protein: CSVALLAGDYEQYF.

The rearrangement joins TRBV20-1 to TRBJ1-4; TRBD1 matches 8 bases. With V trimmed by 6 bases and J by 8 bases, 11 bases remained unmatched. Germline-derived CDR1 and CDR2 are DFQATT and SNEGSKA (reference sequence). The CDR3 has 14 residues. The CDR3 DNA reads as TGCAGTGCACGGACAGGGTTCGAGTCGGAAAAACTGTTTTTT. It specifies CSARTGFESEKLFF.

V usage is TRBV25-1 and J usage is TRBJ2-1; perhaps TRBD1 as D (6 bases). CDR1 and CDR2 (germline): MGHDK, SYGVNS. CDR3 length: 13 amino acids. The V gene lost 5 bases and the J gene lost 4 bases, with 9 bases spanning the gap. CDR3 sequence reads: CASSTGQYNEQFF. DNA for the CDR3: TGTGCCAGCAGTACTGGACAGTACAATGAGCAGTTCTTC.

J is TRBJ1-4 and V is TRBV7-2, with 7 bases fitting TRBD1. The germline V gene encodes CDR1 SGHTA and CDR2 FQGNSA. The CDR3 contains 18 residues. Unmatched junction bases numbered 19, after V lost 4 bases and J lost 8 bases. In DNA, the CDR3 is TGTGCCAGCAGCTCTTCTTGGCCCTCCCGGGACAGACTCGAAAAACTGTTTTTT. Residues: CASSSSWPSRDRLEKLFF.

V usage is TRBV12-3 or TRBV12-4 and J usage is TRBJ1-6, with D tentatively TRBD1 (6 bases). V was clipped by 3 bases and J by 6 bases, with 9 bases between them. This CDR3 spans 14 amino acids. The CDR3: CASSLRGANSPLHF. The CDR3 region has the DNA TGTGCCAGCAGTTTGCGGGGGGCTAATTCACCCCTCCACTTT.

This clonotype showed up many times. This chain joins TRBV9 and TRBJ1-5; tentative D call: TRBD1 (5 bases). V was cut by 4 bases and J by 11 bases, with 16 bases left in between. This CDR3 has 13 amino acids. Germline-derived CDR1 and CDR2 are SGDLS and YYNGEE. CDR3 region: CASSTEPGEAQHF. The DNA of the CDR3 is TGTGCCAGCAGCACCGAACCGGGGGAGGCCCAGCATTTT.

This clonotype was seen a few times. This chain uses TRBV4-2 with TRBJ2-7; D may be TRBD1 (6 bases). Germline CDR1 LGHNA, CDR2 YNFKEQ. CDR3 length: 15 residues. V lost 4 bases, J lost 3 bases, and 16 bases lay in between. As DNA, the CDR3 is TGTGCCAGCAGCCCTTCACCGGACAGACTCTACGAGCAGTACTTC. As protein: CASSPSPDRLYEQYF.

This clonotype was observed a few times. V gene TRBV4-3 combines with J gene TRBJ1-6; no firm D call. Germline-derived CDR1 and CDR2 are LGHNA and YSLEER. This CDR3 has 15 amino acids. Trimming stripped 1 base from V and 8 bases from J, with 12 bases between. CDR3 nucleotide sequence: TGCGCCAGCAGCCAAGTGAACGGCTGGGATTCACCCCTCCACTTT. Translation gives CASSQVNGWDSPLHF.

The chain has TRBV20-1 and TRBJ2-7, with 7 bases identical to TRBD2. The CDR3 is made up of 14 amino acids. The germline CDR1 and CDR2 sequences are DFQATT and SNEGSKA (reference sequence). After removal of 1 base from V and 5 bases from J, the junction contained 8 bases not matched to a gene. The CDR3 region has the DNA TGCAGTGCTAGAGGGGGAGGGGACTTCCACGAGCAGTACTTC. This gives the protein CSARGGGDFHEQYF.

At least ten counts were recorded for this clonotype. The CDR3 sequence: CASSQGAGYNEQFF. As DNA, the CDR3 is TGTGCCAGCAGCCAAGGGGCCGGTTACAATGAGCAGTTCTTC. This chain links TRBV6-5 with TRBJ2-1; TRBD1 might be the D (5 bases). The CDR3 is 14 amino acids. CDR1 and CDR2 (germline): MNHEY, SVGAGI. V shed 6 bases and J shed 4 bases, with 13 bases lying between them.

The gene calls are TRBV6-5 and TRBJ2-2; 7 positions match TRBD1. The CDR3 runs 14 residues. V dropped 8 bases and J dropped 1; count of bases not matched to a gene: 4. Germline CDR1 MNHEY, CDR2 SVGAGI. CDR3 DNA: TGTGCCAGCCTCGGGACAGAGAACACCGGGGAGCTGTTTTTT. Residues: CASLGTENTGELFF.

The chain carries TRBV11-2 and TRBJ1-1; D is possibly TRBD1 (6 bases). The V gene lost 0 bases and the J gene lost 0 bases, with 23 bases spanning the gap. The CDR3 sequence is 20 residues long. The V gene's germline CDR1 is SGHAT and CDR2 FQNNGV. The CDR3 bases are TGTGCCAGCAGCTTAGACCCCAAGGACAGCCGTATTTTCGTGAACACTGAAGCTTTCTTT. It yields the protein CASSLDPKDSRIFVNTEAFF.

This chain links TRBV6-5 with TRBJ2-5; tentative D call: TRBD1 (6 bases). The germline V gene encodes CDR1 MNHEY and CDR2 SVGAGI. Trimming pared 5 bases from V and 3 bases from J, leaving 19 bases between. CDR3 length: 16 amino acids. The CDR3 here is CASSPSFETGKETQYF. The CDR3 DNA reads TGTGCCAGCAGTCCCTCCTTCGAGACAGGAAAAGAGACCCAGTACTTC.

In its sample, this clonotype was seen a few times. CDR3 nucleotides: TGCAGTGCTAGGGCTCTCCTAGTTTTAGCGGGGGATAATGAGCAGTTCTTC. Its translation: CSARALLVLAGDNEQFF. The V gene is TRBV20-1, the J gene TRBJ2-1; TRBD2 matches 9 bases. The germline gives CDR1 DFQATT, CDR2 SNEGSKA (reference sequence). Trimming cost V 3 bases and J 7 bases; bases outside gene matches: 16. The CDR3 totals 17 residues.

In this sample, this clonotype turned up many times. The chain employs TRBV10-2 and TRBJ2-3, with 11 bases aligning to TRBD2. This CDR3 is 15 amino acids long. CDR1 and CDR2 from the germline V gene are WSHSY and SAAADI. V shed 5 bases and J 7 bases; nucleotides not matched to a gene: 8. CDR3 protein: CASSLGLAVYNTQYF. The CDR3 nucleotides read TGCGCCAGCAGTCTGGGACTAGCGGTATACAATACGCAGTATTTT.

The chain combines TRBV7-7 with TRBJ1-1; D gene unclear. V shed 1 base and J shed 4 bases, with 13 bases lying between them. This CDR3 has 15 amino acids. Germline lookup yields CDR1 SSHAT and CDR2 FNYEAQ (reference sequence). The CDR3 region is CASSLGGLLGTEAFF. CDR3 in DNA: TGTGCCAGCAGCTTAGGTGGACTGCTGGGCACTGAAGCTTTCTTT.

A note on this clonotype: A much larger clone differs from this one at a single base, so this may be a read error. The CDR3 loop reads CASRYSRVTEAFF. DNA for the CDR3: TGTGCCAGCAGATACTCCCGGGTTACTGAAGCTTTCTTT. This sequence joins TRBV6-6 and TRBJ1-1, with unresolved D. The CDR3 length is 13 residues. The germline V gene has CDR1 MNHNY and CDR2 SVGAGI (reference sequence).

In this sample, this clonotype turned up many times. The gene calls are TRBV28 and TRBJ1-6; weak D call: TRBD1 (5 bases). The V end lost 6 bases, the J end lost 7 bases, and 13 bases lay between the germline ends. CDR1 is MDHEN and CDR2 is SYDVKM in the germline V gene. The CDR3 runs 14 residues. For the CDR3, the DNA is TGTGCCAGCAGCGCTACAGGAACCAATTCACCCCTCCACTTT. This gives the protein CASSATGTNSPLHF. Using reference TRBV28 and TRBJ1-6 for the parts outside the CDR3, the full variable domain is DVKVTQSSRYLVKRTGEKVFLECVQDMDHENMFWYRQDPGLGLRLIYFSYDVKMKEKGDIPEGYSVSREKKERFSLILESASTNQTSMYLCASSATGTNSPLHFGNGTRLTVT.

Ten or more counts support this clonotype. The gene calls are TRBV9 and TRBJ1-2; 11 bases are shared with TRBD1. The CDR3 sequence is 16 residues long. Trimming at V came to 4 bases and at J to 4 bases, leaving 9 bases not matched to a gene. Germline V lookup: CDR1 SGDLS, CDR2 YYNGEE. DNA of the CDR3: TGTGCCAGCAGCCCCCGGACAGGGGGCAGGATCTATGGCTACACCTTC. Its protein is CASSPRTGGRIYGYTF.

This clonotype was counted between two and nine times. CDR3 in amino acids: CASSWRDNQPQHF. CDR3 DNA sequence: TGTGCCAGCAGTTGGAGGGACAATCAGCCCCAGCATTTT. The V call is TRBV12-3 or TRBV12-4, the J call TRBJ1-5; D remains unclear. The V and J ends lost 4 bases and 3 bases respectively, with 7 bases between them. The CDR3 length is 13 residues.

This clonotype was counted only a few times. The chain is built from TRBV7-9 and TRBJ1-2; 7 bases fit TRBD1. The CDR3 runs 11 residues. V trimming: 7 bases; J trimming: 6 bases; junction bases outside the gene matches: 2. Germline assignment: CDR1 SEHNR and CDR2 FQNEAQ (reference sequence). In nucleotides, the CDR3 is TGTGCCAGCAACGACAGGGATGGCTACACCTTC. Residues: CASNDRDGYTF.

The rearrangement uses TRBV9 and TRBJ1-6, with D unresolved. Trimming stripped 4 bases from V and 10 bases from J, with 21 bases between. The CDR3 covers 16 residues. Germline-derived CDR1 and CDR2 are SGDLS and YYNGEE. This CDR3 is CASSYRATPPWSPLHF. For the CDR3, the DNA is TGTGCCAGCAGCTACAGAGCTACTCCTCCTTGGTCACCCCTCCACTTT.